This is a list of T cell receptor beta chains from one sample in a study of response to subunit inactivated influenza vaccine. TCRdb analysed the RT-PCR reads with MiXCR anew, one entry per CDR3 protein. Of about 480,000 distinct CDR3 sequences in the sample, over 10% were seen once. The sequences come from PBMCs from blood, collected 40 to 50 days after vaccination. The source of these receptors is a man between 45 and 60 years old who received an inactivated influenza vaccine. Both conserved end residues are part of each CDR3.

J: TRBJ2-7
V: TRBV20-1
CDR3: CSAREFGRGSYEQYF

J: TRBJ2-1
V: TRBV20-1
CDR3: CSASRGNEQFF

J: TRBJ2-2
V: TRBV20-1
CDR3: CSARASGGTNTGELFF

J: TRBJ1-1
V: TRBV28
CDR3: CASTRGGQGYTEAFF

J: TRBJ1-5
V: TRBV4-2
CDR3: CASSQDPGRGYRPQHF

J: TRBJ1-1
V: TRBV5-6
CDR3: CASSLEGDRWNTEAFF

J: TRBJ2-6
V: TRBV30
CDR3: CAWSRSGANVLTF

J: TRBJ2-1
V: TRBV5-1
CDR3: CASSQVLGGPGEQFF

J: TRBJ2-7
V: TRBV29-1
CDR3: CSAGRGEHEQYF

J: TRBJ2-1
V: TRBV3-1
CDR3: CASSRAGPWNEQFF

J: TRBJ2-1
V: TRBV27
CDR3: CASSLERGEQFF

J: TRBJ2-1
V: TRBV20-1
CDR3: CCARDPGTTGSYNEQFF

J: TRBJ2-7
V: TRBV18
CDR3: CASSPGRNEQYF

J: TRBJ2-7
V: TRBV6-2/TRBV6-3
CDR3: CASSYGAIPSSYEQYF

J: TRBJ2-7
V: TRBV20-1
CDR3: CSARGRTSGMNYEQYF

J: TRBJ2-7
V: TRBV20-1
CDR3: CSARATGVSSRELSFYEQYF

J: TRBJ2-5
V: TRBV4-2
CDR3: CASSPNAGGPGETQYF

J: TRBJ1-1
V: TRBV28
CDR3: CASRVAQEAFF

J: TRBJ2-7
V: TRBV10-3
CDR3: CAISGSSFPGQATYEQYF

J: TRBJ2-2
V: TRBV5-1
CDR3: CASSLRRRAAGELFF

J: TRBJ2-7
V: TRBV11-2
CDR3: CASSTVSGKNEQYF